The TCR beta chain described here comes from a study of spatial heterogeneity in lung cancer. Study in general: Across the raw uncorrected reads, a unique TCR and UMI combination was observed, on average, more than ten times.

V lost 4 bases and J lost 4; bases outside the gene matches: 10. CDR1 is DFQATT and CDR2 is SNEGSKA in the germline V gene (reference sequence). There are 15 residues in the CDR3. To note about this clonotype: Its antigen is as yet unknown.

Study-wide findings and caveats: Ubiquitous nonsynonymous mutations were tracked by counts of ubiquitous expanded TCRs, and regional ones by counts of regional expanded TCRs. Intratumoral expanded alpha and beta TCR counts were found to track tumor mutation counts.

As for time point: sample taken at primary tumor resection. Sequencing covered unsorted whole RNA taken from tumor, nontumor lung or frozen PBMC. Every TCR cDNA molecule bore its own unique molecular identifier. MiXCR, applied by TCRdb to the 5' RACE reads, yields one record per CDR3 protein. The sample holds about 27,000 distinct CDR3 sequences, 7.1% seen once. The chain joins TRBV20-1 to TRBJ1-5; 7 nucleotides align to TRBD1. The sequences come from lung tumor tissue, collected at surgery. The sequence came from a male donor with early-stage non-small cell lung cancer. CDR3 protein: CSATRGTELNQPQHF. The CDR3 DNA follows: TGCAGTGCTACCCGCGGGACAGAGCTTAATCAGCCCCAGCATTTT.